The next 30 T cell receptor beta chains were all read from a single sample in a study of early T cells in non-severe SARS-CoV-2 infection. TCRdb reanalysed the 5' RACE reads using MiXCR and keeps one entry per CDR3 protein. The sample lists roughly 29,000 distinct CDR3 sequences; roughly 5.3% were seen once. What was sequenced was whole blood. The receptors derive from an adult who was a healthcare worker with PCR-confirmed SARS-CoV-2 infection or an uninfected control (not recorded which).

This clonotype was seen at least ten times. The CDR3 sequence: CASSEGVAGVTYEQYF. The CDR3 DNA is TGTGCCAGCAGTGAAGGGGTAGCGGGAGTGACCTACGAGCAGTACTTC. The rearrangement links TRBV2 to TRBJ2-7; 9 bases are a match to TRBD2. CDR1 is SNHLY, CDR2 FYNNEI, per germline. The CDR3 sequence is 16 residues long. V was pared by 1 base and J by 2 bases, with 6 bases of the junction left unmatched. Based on the CDR3 plus reference TRBV2 and TRBJ2-7, the full variable domain is EPEVTQTPSHQVTQMGQEVILRCVPISNHLYFYWYRQILGQKVEFLVSFYNNEISEKSEIFDDQFSVERPDGSNFTLKIRSTKLEDSAMYFCASSEGVAGVTYEQYFGPGTRLTVT.

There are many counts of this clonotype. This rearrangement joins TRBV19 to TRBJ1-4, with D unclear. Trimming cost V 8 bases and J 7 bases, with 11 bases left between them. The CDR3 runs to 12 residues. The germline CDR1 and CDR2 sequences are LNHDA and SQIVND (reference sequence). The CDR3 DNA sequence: TGTGCCAGTTCCAATGTGGGTGAAAAACTGTTTTTT. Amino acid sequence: CASSNVGEKLFF.

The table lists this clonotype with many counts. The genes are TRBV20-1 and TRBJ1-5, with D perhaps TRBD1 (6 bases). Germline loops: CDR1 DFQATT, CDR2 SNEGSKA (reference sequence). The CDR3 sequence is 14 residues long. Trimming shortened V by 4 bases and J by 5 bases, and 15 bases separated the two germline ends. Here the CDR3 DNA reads TGCAGTGCTACTAAGAGGGGGGCTGATCAGCCCCAGCATTTT. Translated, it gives CSATKRGADQPQHF.

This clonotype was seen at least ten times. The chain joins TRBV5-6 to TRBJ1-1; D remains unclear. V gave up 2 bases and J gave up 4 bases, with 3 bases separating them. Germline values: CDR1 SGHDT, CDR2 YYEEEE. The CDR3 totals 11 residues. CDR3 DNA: TGTGCCAGCAGCTTAGGCACTGAAGCTTTCTTT. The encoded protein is CASSLGTEAFF.

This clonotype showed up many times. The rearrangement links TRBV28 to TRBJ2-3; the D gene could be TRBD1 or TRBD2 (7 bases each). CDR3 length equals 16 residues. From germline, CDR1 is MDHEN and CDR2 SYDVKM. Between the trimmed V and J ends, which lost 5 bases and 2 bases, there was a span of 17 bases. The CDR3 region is CASSRRGRGPTDTQYF. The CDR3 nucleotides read TGTGCCAGCAGTCGCCGGGGGAGGGGGCCCACAGATACGCAGTATTTT.

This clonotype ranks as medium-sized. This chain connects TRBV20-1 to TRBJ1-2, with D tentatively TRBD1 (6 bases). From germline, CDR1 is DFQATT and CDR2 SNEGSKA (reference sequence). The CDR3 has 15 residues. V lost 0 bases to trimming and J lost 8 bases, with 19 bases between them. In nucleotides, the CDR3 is TGCAGTGCTAGAGATGAAACCCCGGGAGGGGGAGGCTACACCTTC. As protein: CSARDETPGGGGYTF.

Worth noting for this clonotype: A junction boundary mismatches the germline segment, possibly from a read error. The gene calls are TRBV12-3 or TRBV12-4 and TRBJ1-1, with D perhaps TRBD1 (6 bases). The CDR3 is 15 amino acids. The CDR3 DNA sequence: TGTGCCAGCAGCTTAGGCCAGACAGGGAACACTGAAGCTTTCTTT. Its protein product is CASSLGQTGNTEAFF.

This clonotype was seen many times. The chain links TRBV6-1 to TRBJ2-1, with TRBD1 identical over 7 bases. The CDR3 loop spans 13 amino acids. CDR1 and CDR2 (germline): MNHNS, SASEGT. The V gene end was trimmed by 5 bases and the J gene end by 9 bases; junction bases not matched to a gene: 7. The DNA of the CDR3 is TGTGCCAGCAGTCCCGACAGGGAAGGTGAGCAGTTCTTC. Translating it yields CASSPDREGEQFF.

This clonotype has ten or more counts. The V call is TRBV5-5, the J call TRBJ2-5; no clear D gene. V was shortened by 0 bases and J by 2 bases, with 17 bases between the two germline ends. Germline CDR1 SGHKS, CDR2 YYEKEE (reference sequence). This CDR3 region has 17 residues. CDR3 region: CASSLVGTEHPQETQYF. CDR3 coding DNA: TGTGCCAGCAGCTTGGTGGGAACCGAACATCCACAAGAGACCCAGTACTTC.

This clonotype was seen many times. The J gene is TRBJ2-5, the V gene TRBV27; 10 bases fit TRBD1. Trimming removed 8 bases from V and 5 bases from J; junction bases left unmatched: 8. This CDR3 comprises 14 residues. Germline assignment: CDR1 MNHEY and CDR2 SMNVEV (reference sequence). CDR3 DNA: TGTGCCAGCGGCCGGGACAGGGGTTGGGAGACCCAGTACTTC. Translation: CASGRDRGWETQYF.

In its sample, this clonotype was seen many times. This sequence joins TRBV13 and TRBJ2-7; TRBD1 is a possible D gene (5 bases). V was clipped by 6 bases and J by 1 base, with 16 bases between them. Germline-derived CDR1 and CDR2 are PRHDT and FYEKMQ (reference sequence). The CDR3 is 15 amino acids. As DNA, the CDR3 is TGTGCCAGCAGTATTAGGGGCAGGTTATCCTACGAGCAGTACTTC. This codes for CASSIRGRLSYEQYF.

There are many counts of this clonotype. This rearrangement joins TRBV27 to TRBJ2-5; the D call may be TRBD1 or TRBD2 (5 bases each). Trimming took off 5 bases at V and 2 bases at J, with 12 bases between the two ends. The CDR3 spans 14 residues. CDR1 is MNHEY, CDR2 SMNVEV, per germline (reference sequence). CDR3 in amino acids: CASSLTWGQETQYF. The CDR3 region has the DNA TGTGCCAGCAGTCTGACCTGGGGGCAAGAGACCCAGTACTTC.

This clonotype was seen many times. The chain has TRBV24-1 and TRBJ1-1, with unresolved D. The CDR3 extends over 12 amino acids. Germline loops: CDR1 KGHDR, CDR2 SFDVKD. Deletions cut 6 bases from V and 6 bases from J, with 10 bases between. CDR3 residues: CATSNPRAEAFF. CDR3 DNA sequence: TGTGCCACCAGTAACCCCCGGGCTGAAGCTTTCTTT.

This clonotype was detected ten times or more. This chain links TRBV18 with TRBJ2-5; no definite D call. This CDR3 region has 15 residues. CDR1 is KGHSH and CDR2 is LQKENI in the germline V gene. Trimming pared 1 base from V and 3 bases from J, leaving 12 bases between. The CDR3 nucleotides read TGTGCCAGCTCACCACAGGTCCTGGAAGAAGAGACCCAGTACTTC. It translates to CASSPQVLEEETQYF.

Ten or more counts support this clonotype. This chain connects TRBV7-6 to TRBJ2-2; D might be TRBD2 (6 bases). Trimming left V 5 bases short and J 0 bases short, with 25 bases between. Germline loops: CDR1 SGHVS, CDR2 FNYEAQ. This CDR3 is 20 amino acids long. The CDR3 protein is CASSQAGTSRFKANTGELFF. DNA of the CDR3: TGTGCCAGCAGCCAAGCCGGGACTTCCAGGTTCAAAGCGAACACCGGGGAGCTGTTTTTT.

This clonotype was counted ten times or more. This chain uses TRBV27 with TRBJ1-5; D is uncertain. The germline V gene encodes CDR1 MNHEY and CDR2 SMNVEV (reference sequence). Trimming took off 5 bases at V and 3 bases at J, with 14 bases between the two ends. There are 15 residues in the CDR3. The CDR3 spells CASSPTGLYNQPQHF. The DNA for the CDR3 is TGTGCCAGCAGTCCTACGGGGTTGTACAATCAGCCCCAGCATTTT.

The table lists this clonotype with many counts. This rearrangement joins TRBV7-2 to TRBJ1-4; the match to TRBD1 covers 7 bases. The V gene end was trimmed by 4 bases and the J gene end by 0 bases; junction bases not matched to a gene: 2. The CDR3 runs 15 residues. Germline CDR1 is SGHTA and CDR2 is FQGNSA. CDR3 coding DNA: TGTGCCAGCAGCTCCGGGACAGCAACTAATGAAAAACTGTTTTTT. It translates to CASSSGTATNEKLFF. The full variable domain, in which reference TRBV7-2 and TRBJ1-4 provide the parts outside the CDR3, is GAGVSQSPSNKVTEKGKDVELRCDPISGHTALYWYRQSLGQGLEFLIYFQGNSAPDKSGLPSDRFSAERTGGSVSTLTIQRTQQEDSAVYLCASSSGTATNEKLFFGSGTQLSVL.

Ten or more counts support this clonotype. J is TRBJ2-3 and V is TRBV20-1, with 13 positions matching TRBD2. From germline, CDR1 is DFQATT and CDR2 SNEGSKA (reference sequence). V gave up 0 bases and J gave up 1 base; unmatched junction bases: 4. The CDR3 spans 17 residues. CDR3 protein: CSARDRLAGGGTDTQYF. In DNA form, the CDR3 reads TGCAGTGCTAGAGACAGACTAGCGGGAGGCGGCACAGATACGCAGTATTTT.

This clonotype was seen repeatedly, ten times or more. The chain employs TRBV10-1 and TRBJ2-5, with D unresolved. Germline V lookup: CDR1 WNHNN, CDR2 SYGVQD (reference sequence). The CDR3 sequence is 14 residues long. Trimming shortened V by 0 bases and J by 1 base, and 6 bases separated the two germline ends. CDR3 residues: CASSESRIQETQYF. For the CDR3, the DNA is TGCGCCAGCAGTGAGTCAAGGATCCAAGAGACCCAGTACTTC.

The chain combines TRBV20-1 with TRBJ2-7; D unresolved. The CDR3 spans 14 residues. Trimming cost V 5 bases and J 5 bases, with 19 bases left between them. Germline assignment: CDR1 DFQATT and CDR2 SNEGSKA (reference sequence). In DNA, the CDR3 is TGCAGTGCTCTTTTTACTGACCTTGCCAACGAGCAGTACTTC. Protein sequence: CSALFTDLANEQYF.

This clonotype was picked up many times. The CDR3 DNA follows: TGCAGTGCTAGACCTTCGAGGGGGACAACACAAGAGACCCAGTACTTC. Encoded protein: CSARPSRGTTQETQYF. The genes are TRBV20-1 and TRBJ2-5; tentative D call: TRBD1 (6 bases). Trimming stripped 2 bases from V and 2 bases from J, with 18 bases between. Germline values: CDR1 DFQATT, CDR2 SNEGSKA (reference sequence). The CDR3 sequence is 16 residues long.

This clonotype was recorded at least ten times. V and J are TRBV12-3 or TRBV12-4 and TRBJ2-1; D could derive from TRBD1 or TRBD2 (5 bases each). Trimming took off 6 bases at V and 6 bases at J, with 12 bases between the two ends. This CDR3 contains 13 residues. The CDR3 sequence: CASSPGPGNEQFF. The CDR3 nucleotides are TGTGCCAGCAGCCCGGGACCGGGCAATGAGCAGTTCTTC.

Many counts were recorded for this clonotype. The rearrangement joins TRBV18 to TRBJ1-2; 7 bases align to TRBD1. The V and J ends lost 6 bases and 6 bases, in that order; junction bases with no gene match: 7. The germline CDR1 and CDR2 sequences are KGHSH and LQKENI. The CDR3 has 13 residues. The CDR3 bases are TGTGCCAGCTCCGCGGACAGGTCGAATGGCTACACCTTC. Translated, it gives CASSADRSNGYTF.

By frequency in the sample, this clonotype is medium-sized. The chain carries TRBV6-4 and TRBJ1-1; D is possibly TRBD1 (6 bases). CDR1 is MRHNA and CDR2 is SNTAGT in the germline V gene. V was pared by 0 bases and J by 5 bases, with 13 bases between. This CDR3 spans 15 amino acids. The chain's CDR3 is CASSDSSRGGTEAFF. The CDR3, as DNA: TGTGCCAGCAGTGACTCGAGTCGAGGGGGGACTGAAGCTTTCTTT.

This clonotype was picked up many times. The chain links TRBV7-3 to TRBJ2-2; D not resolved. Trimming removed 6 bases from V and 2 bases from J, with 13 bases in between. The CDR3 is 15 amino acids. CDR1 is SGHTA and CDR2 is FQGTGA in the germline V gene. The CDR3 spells CASRFQPANTGELFF. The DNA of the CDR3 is TGTGCCAGCAGGTTCCAGCCCGCAAACACCGGGGAGCTGTTTTTT.

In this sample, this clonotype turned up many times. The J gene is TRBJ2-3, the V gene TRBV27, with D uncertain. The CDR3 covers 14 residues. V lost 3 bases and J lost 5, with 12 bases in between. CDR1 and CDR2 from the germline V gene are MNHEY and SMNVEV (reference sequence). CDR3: CASSLFTFKDTQYF. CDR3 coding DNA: TGTGCCAGCAGTTTGTTTACATTTAAAGATACGCAGTATTTT.

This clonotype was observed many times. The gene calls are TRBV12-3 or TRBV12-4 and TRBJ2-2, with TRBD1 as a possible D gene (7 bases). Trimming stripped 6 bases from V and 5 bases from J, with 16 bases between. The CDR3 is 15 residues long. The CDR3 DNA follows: TGTGCCAGCAGCCCTCGACAGGGAGGAACCGGGGAGCTGTTTTTT. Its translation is CASSPRQGGTGELFF.

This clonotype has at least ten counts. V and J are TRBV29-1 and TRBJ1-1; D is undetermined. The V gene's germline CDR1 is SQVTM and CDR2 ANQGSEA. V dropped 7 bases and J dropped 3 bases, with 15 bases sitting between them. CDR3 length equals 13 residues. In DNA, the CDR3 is TGCAGCGCCGAGGGCTTGGAGGACACTGAAGCTTTCTTT. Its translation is CSAEGLEDTEAFF.

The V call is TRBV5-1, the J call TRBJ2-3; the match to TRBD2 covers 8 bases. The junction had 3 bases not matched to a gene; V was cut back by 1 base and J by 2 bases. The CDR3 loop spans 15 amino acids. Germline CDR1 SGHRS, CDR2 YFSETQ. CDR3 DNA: TGCGCCAGCAGCTTGCCTAGCGGGCTCACAGATACGCAGTATTTT. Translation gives CASSLPSGLTDTQYF.

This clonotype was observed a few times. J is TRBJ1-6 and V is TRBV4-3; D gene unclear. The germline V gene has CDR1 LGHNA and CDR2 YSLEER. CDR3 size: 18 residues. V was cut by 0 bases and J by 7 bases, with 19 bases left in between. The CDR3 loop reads CASSQEFPRTNGNSPLHF. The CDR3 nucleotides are TGCGCCAGCAGCCAAGAGTTCCCTCGGACGAATGGAAATTCACCCCTCCACTTT.